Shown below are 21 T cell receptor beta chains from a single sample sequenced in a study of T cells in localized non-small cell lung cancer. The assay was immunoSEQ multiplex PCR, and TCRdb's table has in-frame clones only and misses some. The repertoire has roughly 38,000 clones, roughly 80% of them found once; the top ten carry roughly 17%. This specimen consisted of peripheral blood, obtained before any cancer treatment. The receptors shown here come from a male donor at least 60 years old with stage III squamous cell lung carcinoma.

The CDR3 nucleotides are TGTGCCAGCAGCTTGCGACTTACTTACACTGAAGCTTTCTTT. It yields the protein CASSLRLTYTEAFF. The J gene is TRBJ1-1, the V gene TRBV5-6; D is unresolved. V lost 1 base to trimming and J lost 3 bases, with 10 bases between them. Germline assignment: CDR1 SGHDT and CDR2 YYEEEE. The CDR3 sequence is 14 residues long.

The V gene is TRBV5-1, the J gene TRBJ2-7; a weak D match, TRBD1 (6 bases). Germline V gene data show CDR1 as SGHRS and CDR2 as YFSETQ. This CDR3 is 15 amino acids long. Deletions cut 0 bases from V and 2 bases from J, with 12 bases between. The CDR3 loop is CASSLGGTSTYEQYF. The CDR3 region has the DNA TGCGCCAGCAGCTTGGGGGGGACATCGACCTACGAGCAGTACTTC.

The CDR3 nucleotides read TGTGCCAGCAGCTTGGGGACTAGGGGCCGGGACACTGAAGCTTTCTTT. Its protein product is CASSLGTRGRDTEAFF. The chain is built from TRBV5-8 and TRBJ1-1; D perhaps matches TRBD1 (5 bases). Germline CDR1 and CDR2: SGHTS and YDEGEE. Deletions cut 0 bases from V and 3 bases from J, with 15 bases between. This CDR3 comprises 16 residues.

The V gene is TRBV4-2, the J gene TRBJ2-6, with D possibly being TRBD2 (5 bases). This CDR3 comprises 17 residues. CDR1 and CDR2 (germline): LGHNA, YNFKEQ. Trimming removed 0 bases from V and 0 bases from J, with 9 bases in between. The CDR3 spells CASSQDVGNSGANVLTF. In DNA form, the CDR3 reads TGTGCCAGCAGCCAAGATGTCGGGAACTCTGGGGCCAACGTCCTGACTTTC.

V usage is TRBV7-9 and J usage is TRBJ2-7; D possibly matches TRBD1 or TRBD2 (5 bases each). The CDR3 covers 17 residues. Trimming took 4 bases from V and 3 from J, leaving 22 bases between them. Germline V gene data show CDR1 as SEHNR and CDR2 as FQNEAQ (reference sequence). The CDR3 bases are TGTGCCAGCAGCTCCCCCCTTTGGGGAGCTGGGGGCTACGAGCAGTACTTC. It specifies CASSSPLWGAGGYEQYF.

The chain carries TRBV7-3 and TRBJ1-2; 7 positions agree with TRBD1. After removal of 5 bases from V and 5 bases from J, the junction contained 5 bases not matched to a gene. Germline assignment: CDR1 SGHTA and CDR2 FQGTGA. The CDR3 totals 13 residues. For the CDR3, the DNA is TGTGCCAGCAGCACCGAACAGGGGTATGGCTACACCTTC. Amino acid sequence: CASSTEQGYGYTF.

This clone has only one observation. The CDR3, as DNA: TGTGCCAGCAGCTCGGACGTGGACTATGGCTACACCTTC. Amino acids: CASSSDVDYGYTF. V gene TRBV7-9 combines with J gene TRBJ1-2, with D hard to call. The CDR3 extends over 13 amino acids. CDR1 and CDR2 (germline): SEHNR, FQNEAQ (reference sequence). The V gene lost 4 bases and the J gene lost 3 bases, with 9 bases spanning the gap.

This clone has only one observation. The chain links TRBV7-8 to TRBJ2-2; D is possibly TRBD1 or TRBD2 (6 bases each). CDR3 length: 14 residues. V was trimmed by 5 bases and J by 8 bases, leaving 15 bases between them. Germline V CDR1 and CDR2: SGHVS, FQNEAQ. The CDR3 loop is CASSLKGGMGELFF. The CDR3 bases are TGTGCCAGCAGCCTTAAGGGGGGAATGGGGGAGCTGTTTTTT. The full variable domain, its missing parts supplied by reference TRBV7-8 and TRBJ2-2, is GAGVSQSPRYKVAKRGQDVALRCDPISGHVSLFWYQQALGQGPEFLTYFQNEAQLDKSGLPSDRFFAERPEGSVSTLKIQRTQQEDSAVYLCASSLKGGMGELFFGEGSRLTVL.

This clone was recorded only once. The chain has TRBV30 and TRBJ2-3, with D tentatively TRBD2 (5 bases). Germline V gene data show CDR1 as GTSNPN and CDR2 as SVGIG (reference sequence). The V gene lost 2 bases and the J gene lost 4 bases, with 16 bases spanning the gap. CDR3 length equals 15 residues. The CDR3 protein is CAWSTGTRGSDTQYF. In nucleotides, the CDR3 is TGTGCCTGGAGTACGGGTACTAGAGGTTCAGATACGCAGTATTTT.

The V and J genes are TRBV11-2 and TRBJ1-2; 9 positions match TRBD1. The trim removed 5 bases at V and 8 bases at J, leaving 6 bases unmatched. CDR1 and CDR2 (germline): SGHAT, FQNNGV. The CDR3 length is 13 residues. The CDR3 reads CASSTGQGEGYTF. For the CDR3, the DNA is TGTGCCAGCAGCACGGGACAGGGAGAAGGCTACACCTTC. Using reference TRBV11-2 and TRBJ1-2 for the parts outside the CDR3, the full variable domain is EAGVAQSPRYKIIEKRQSVAFWCNPISGHATLYWYQQILGQGPKLLIQFQNNGVVDDSQLPKDRFSAERLKGVDSTLKIQPAKLEDSAVYLCASSTGQGEGYTFGSGTRLTVV.

The CDR3 nucleotides read TGTGCCAGCAGCCCTGCAGGTGGGGAGCAGTTCTTC. It yields the protein CASSPAGGEQFF. This chain joins TRBV14 and TRBJ2-1; no reliable D call. The germline V gene has CDR1 SGHDN and CDR2 FVKESK. V lost 4 bases to trimming and J lost 10 bases, with 11 bases between them. The CDR3 length is 12 residues. Variable domain in full (rest from reference TRBV14 and TRBJ2-1): EAGVTQFPSHSVIEKGQTVTLRCDPISGHDNLYWYRRVMGKEIKFLLHFVKESKQDESGMPNNRFLAERTGGTYSTLKVQPAELEDSGVYFCASSPAGGEQFFGPGTRLTVL.

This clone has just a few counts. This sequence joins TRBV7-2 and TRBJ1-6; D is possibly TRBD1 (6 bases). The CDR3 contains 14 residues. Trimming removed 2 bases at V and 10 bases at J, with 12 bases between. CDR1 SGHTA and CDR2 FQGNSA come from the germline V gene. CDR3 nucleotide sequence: TGTGCCAGCAGCTTAAATTACAGGGACTCACCCCTCCACTTT. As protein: CASSLNYRDSPLHF.

The CDR3 region has the DNA TGTGCCAGCAGTGCCTTATACAGGGGCCCTAACTATGGCTACACCTTC. Translation: CASSALYRGPNYGYTF. The rearrangement uses TRBV6-1 and TRBJ1-2; 7 positions match TRBD1. Germline V gives CDR1 MNHNS, CDR2 SASEGT. V trimming: 4 bases; J trimming: 0 bases; junction bases outside the gene matches: 8. The CDR3 consists of 16 residues.

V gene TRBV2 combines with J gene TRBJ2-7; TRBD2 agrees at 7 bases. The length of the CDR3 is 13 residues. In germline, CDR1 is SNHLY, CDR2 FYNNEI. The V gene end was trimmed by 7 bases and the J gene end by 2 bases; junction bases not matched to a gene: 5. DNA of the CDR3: TGTGCCAGCATCCCTAGCGGCCCCTACGAGCAGTACTTC. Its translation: CASIPSGPYEQYF.

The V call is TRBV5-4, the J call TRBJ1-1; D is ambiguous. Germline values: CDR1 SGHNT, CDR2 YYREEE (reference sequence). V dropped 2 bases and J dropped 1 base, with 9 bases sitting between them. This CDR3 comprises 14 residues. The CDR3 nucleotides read TGTGCCAGCAGCTTATATGACGCGAACACTGAAGCTTTCTTT. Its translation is CASSLYDANTEAFF.

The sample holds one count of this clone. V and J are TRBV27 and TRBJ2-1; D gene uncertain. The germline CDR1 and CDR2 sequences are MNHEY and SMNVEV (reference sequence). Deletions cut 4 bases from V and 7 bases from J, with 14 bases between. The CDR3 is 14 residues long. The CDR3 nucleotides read TGTGCCAGCAGTTATCTCGGGCCGGGTAATGAGCAGTTCTTC. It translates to CASSYLGPGNEQFF.

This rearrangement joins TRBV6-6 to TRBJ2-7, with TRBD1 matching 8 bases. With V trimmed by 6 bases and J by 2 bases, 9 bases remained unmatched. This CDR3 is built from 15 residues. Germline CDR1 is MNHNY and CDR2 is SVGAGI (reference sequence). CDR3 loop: CASSDPTGVAYEQYF. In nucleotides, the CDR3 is TGTGCCAGCAGCGACCCGACAGGGGTTGCCTACGAGCAGTACTTC.

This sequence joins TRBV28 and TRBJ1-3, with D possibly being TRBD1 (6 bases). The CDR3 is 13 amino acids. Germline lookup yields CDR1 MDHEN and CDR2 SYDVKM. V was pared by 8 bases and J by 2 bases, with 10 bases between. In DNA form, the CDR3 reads TGTGCCAGCGGCCGGGACACTGGAAACACCATATATTTT. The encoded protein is CASGRDTGNTIYF.

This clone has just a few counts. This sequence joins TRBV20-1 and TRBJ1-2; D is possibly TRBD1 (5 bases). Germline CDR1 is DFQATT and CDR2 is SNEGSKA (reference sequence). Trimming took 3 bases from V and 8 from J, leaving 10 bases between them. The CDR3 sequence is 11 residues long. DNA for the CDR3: TGCAGTGCTAGCTCGGGGCACGGCTACACCTTC. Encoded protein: CSASSGHGYTF.

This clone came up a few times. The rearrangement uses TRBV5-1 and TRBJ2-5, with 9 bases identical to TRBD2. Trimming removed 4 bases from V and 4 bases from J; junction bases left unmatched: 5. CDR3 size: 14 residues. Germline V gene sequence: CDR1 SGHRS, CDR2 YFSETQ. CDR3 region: CASSRPREGETQYF. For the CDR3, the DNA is TGCGCCAGCAGCCGTCCGCGGGAGGGAGAGACCCAGTACTTC.

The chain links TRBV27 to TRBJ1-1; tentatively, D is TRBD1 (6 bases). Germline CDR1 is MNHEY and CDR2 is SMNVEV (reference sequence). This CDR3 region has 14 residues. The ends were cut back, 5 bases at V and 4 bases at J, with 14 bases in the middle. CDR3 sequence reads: CASSLWGRITEAFF. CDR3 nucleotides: TGTGCCAGCAGTCTATGGGGGCGGATCACTGAAGCTTTCTTT.